This TCR beta chain appears in the sequencing data of a study of graft-versus-host responses after intestinal transplantation. Study as a whole: Anti-thymocyte globulin induction was given to all recipients, followed by tacrolimus and steroids for around three years.

CDR1 is SGHRS and CDR2 is YFSETQ in the germline V gene. This CDR3 region has 13 residues. V was clipped by 4 bases and J by 2 bases, with 9 bases between them. Assay used: immunoSEQ multiplex PCR; TCRdb lists only in-frame clones, some missing. The sample lists about 64,000 clones; roughly 89% were seen once. Study findings and constraints: Early post-transplant HvG declines were associated with peak circulating GvH clone levels.

Regarding this clone: Antigen specificity is unknown.

The sequence derives from a human patient who received an intestinal transplant, so some T cells may come from the graft donor. Here the sequenced sample was bone marrow, taken 700 to 850 days after intestinal transplantation. The V call is TRBV5-1, the J call TRBJ2-5; TRBD1 might be the D (5 bases). The CDR3, as DNA: TGCGCCAGCAGCAAGGACACGCAAGAGACCCAGTACTTC. This codes for CASSKDTQETQYF. Looking up the rest from reference TRBV5-1 and TRBJ2-5 gives the full variable domain: KAGVTQTPRYLIKTRGQQVTLSCSPISGHRSVSWYQQTPGQGLQFLFEYFSETQRNKGNFPGRFSGRQFSNSRSEMNVSTLELGDSALYLCASSKDTQETQYFGPGTRLLVL.